This T cell receptor beta chain was profiled in a study of cytomegalovirus exposure and HLA in healthy donors (dated by TCRdb to the late 2010s). General notes on the study: According to a later analysis, the approximately 120 validation repertoires were produced on the same platform as the 666 repertoires of the first cohort. The aim of the study was to test whether cataloging public T cell receptors could identify signatures of past pathogen exposure. Along with the approximately 650-subject first cohort, a separate validation cohort of over 90 different subjects was used. High-throughput TCR immunosequencing, statistical association of individual TCRs with disease status, and machine learning were combined to predict cytomegalovirus infection status.

Library generation was performed with the immunoSEQ multiplex PCR assay. Per the authors' processing: A statistical classification framework was built for diagnosing cytomegalovirus status from the catalog of TCR beta chain sequences. TCRdb re-hosts the immuneACCESS table, in-frame sequences only. Its copies lack some clones; in the studies checked, an unresolved V gene accounts for under half of them, and the cause for the rest is not known. V and J calls and clone size are those listed in that table; D and trimming were worked out from the DNA. The sample contains about 160,000 clones, over 85% of them found a single time. The ten most abundant clones make up over 9% of the sample. The donors were included in the validation cohort of approximately 120 subjects, a group kept apart from the approximately 700-subject first cohort. The study at large found these results: In the study, about 150 TCR beta chains were listed as associated with cytomegalovirus. While some public TCRs were present in many individuals, most TCR sequences turned up only very rarely across donors. A later analysis found that TCRs clustered in the first cohort also tended to co-occur in the 100 to 150 validation repertoires, with roughly 95% of cluster scores above 0. A few of the identified cytomegalovirus-associated TCR beta chains were confirmed in vitro to be specific for cytomegalovirus antigens. A later analysis lacked HLA typing for the validation cohort, so it scored co-occurrence in that cohort across all 120 repertoires. The authors suggested that the approach could potentially be extended to other disease states and immunological phenotypes. In both the original and validation cohorts, the classifier was reported to diagnose cytomegalovirus status with high specificity and sensitivity.

The germline V gene provides CDR1 SGHTA and CDR2 FQGTGA. Germline trimming: 2 bases from V, 6 bases from J; junction bases outside gene matches: 5. The CDR3 numbers 14 residues from cysteine through phenylalanine. Solely the CDR3 DNA is kept, with 42 bases framed from the first base. Note on this clone: Its antigen has not been determined. Base quality data are lacking; no much larger clone is found one base away.

Input material: PBMCs. This receptor was identified in a woman in her late teens or twenties in good health and CMV-seropositive. The chain employs TRBV7-3 and TRBJ2-7; 9 of the junction bases match TRBD1. The bases are TGTGCCAGCAGCTTAGCGGGACAGGGCTCCGAGCAGTACTTC. The translation is CASSLAGQGSEQYF. The entire variable domain, with the stretches around the CDR3 drawn from the reference TRBV7-3 and TRBJ2-7 proteins, is GAGVSQTPSNKVTEKGKYVELRCDPISGHTALYWYRQSLGQGPEFLIYFQGTGAADDSGLPNDRFFAVRPEGSVSTLKIQRTERGDSAVYLCASSLAGQGSEQYFGPGTRLTVT.